This T cell receptor (beta chain) was captured by sequencing in a study of OX40 agonist ivuxolimab in advanced cancers. Study in general: Recorded diagnoses for dose-escalation patients were hepatocellular carcinoma, melanoma, renal cell or head and neck cancer. Partial responses were seen in three patients, one with hepatocellular carcinoma and two with cutaneous melanoma. Study results and limitations: Patients who responded partially at 0.1-3.0 mg/kg showed clonal expansion ranking among the lowest.

The J segment lost 2 bases and the V segment lost 4 bases, leaving 6 bases of the junction unmatched. The length of the CDR3 is 15 residues. CDR1 is SEHNR and CDR2 is FQNEAQ in the germline V gene (reference sequence). Data came from immunoSEQ multiplex PCR; TCRdb stores just in-frame clones and leaves some out. The sample yields tens of thousands of clones, about 85% seen once. As for this clone: The antigen is unknown.

The source of this sequence is an adult with an advanced solid tumor such as melanoma, head and neck, liver or kidney cancer. Sequences were derived from CD4+ or CD8+ T cells sorted from blood, sampled in a trial of the OX40 agonist ivuxolimab. This sequence joins TRBV7-9 and TRBJ2-7; 9 bases align to TRBD2. The CDR3 loop reads CASSYLTSGTYEQYF. The CDR3 region has the DNA TGTGCCAGCAGCTACCTGACTAGCGGAACCTACGAGCAGTACTTC. Using reference TRBV7-9 and TRBJ2-7 for the parts outside the CDR3, the full variable domain is DTGVSQNPRHKITKRGQNVTFRCDPISEHNRLYWYRQTLGQGPEFLTYFQNEAQLEKSRLLSDRFSAERPKGSFSTLEIQRTEQGDSAMYLCASSYLTSGTYEQYFGPGTRLTVT.